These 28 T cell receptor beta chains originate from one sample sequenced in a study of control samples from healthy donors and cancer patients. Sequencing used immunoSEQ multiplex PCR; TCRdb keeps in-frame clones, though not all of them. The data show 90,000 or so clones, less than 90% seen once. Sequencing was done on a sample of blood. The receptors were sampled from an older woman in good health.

This chain's CDR3 is CASSPRQGGGGTEAFF. The DNA for the CDR3 is TGTGCCAGCTCACCAAGGCAGGGAGGGGGAGGGACTGAAGCTTTCTTT. The chain recombines TRBV18 with TRBJ1-1; TRBD1 is a possible D gene (6 bases). Deletions cut 2 bases from V and 5 bases from J, with 18 bases between. Germline V gene data show CDR1 as KGHSH and CDR2 as LQKENI. The CDR3 is made up of 16 amino acids.

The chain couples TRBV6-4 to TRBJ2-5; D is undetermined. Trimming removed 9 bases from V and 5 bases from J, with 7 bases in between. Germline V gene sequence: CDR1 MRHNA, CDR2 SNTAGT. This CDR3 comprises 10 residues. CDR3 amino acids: CASPGETQYF. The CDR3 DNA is TGTGCCAGTCCAGGTGAGACCCAGTACTTC.

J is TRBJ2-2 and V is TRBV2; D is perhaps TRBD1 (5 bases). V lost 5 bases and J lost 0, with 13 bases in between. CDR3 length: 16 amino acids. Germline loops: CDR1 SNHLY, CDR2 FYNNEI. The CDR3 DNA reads TGTGCCAGCAGTTACAGGAGCTCAGCGAACACCGGGGAGCTGTTTTTT. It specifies CASSYRSSANTGELFF.

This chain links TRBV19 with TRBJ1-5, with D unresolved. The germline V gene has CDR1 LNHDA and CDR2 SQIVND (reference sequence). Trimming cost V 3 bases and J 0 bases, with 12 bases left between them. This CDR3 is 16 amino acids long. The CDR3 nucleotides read TGTGCCAGTAGTATGAGACCGAGGGATAGCAATCAGCCCCAGCATTTT. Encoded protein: CASSMRPRDSNQPQHF.

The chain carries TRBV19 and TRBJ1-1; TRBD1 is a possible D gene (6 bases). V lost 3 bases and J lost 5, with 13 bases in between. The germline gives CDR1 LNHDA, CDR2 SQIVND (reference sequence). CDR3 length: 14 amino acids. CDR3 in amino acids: CASSIEGGLTEAFF. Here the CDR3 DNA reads TGTGCCAGTAGTATTGAGGGGGGTTTAACTGAAGCTTTCTTT. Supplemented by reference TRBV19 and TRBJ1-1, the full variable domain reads DGGITQSPKYLFRKEGQNVTLSCEQNLNHDAMYWYRQDPGQGLRLIYYSQIVNDFQKGDIAEGYSVSREKKESFPLTVTSAQKNPTAFYLCASSIEGGLTEAFFGQGTRLTVV.

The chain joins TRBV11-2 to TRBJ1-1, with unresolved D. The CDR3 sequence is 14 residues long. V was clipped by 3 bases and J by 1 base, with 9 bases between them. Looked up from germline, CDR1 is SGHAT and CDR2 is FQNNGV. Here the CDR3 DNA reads TGTGCCAGCAGCTTGCGCGCGGGGAACACTGAAGCTTTCTTT. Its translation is CASSLRAGNTEAFF.

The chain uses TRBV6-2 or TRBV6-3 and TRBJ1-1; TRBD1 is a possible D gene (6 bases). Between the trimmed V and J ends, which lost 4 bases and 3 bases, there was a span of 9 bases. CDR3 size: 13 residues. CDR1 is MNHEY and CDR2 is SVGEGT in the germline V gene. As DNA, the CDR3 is TGTGCCAGCAGTTTTTCAGGGGACACTGAAGCTTTCTTT. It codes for CASSFSGDTEAFF.

Here the CDR3 DNA reads TGTGCCAGCTCGTCCGACCGGAACACTGAAGCTTTCTTT. Its protein product is CASSSDRNTEAFF. The chain couples TRBV18 to TRBJ1-1; the D is unclear. The germline V gene has CDR1 KGHSH and CDR2 LQKENI. V shed 6 bases and J shed 1 base, with 9 bases lying between them. The CDR3 has 13 residues.

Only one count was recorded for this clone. The chain's CDR3 is CASSYASGRAGSNEQFF. Written as DNA, the CDR3 is TGTGCCAGCAGTTACGCTAGCGGGAGGGCCGGTAGCAATGAGCAGTTCTTC. The chain combines TRBV6-2 or TRBV6-3 with TRBJ2-1, with TRBD2 matching over 12 bases. With 2 bases clipped from V and 6 bases from J, the junction kept 8 bases outside the gene matches. In germline, CDR1 is MNHEY, CDR2 SVGEGT. This CDR3 spans 17 amino acids.

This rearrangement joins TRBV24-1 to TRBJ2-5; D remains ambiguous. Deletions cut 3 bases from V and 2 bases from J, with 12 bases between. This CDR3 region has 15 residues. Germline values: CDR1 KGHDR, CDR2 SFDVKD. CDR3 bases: TGTGCCACCAGTGATAGGTCGGTCAATCAAGAGACCCAGTACTTC. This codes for CATSDRSVNQETQYF.

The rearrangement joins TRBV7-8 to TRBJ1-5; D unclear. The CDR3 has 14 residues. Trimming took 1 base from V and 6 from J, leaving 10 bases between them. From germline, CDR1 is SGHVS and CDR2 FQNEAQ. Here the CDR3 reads CASSLGTSGQPQHF. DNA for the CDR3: TGTGCCAGCAGCTTAGGGACCTCCGGTCAGCCCCAGCATTTT.

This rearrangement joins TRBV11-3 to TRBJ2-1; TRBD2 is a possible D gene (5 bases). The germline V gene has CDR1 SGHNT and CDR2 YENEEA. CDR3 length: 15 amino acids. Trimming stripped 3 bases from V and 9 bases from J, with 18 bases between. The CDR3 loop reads CASSFRATSIAEQFF. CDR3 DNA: TGTGCCAGCAGCTTCCGGGCCACTAGTATTGCTGAGCAGTTCTTC. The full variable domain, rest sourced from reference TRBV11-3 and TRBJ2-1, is EAGVVQSPRYKIIEKKQPVAFWCNPISGHNTLYWYLQNLGQGPELLIRYENEEAVDDSQLPKDRFSAERLKGVDSTLKIQPAELGDSAVYLCASSFRATSIAEQFFGPGTRLTVL.

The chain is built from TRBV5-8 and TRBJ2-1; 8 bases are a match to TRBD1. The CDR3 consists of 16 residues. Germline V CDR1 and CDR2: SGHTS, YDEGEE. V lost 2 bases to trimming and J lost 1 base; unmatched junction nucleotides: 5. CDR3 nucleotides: TGTGCCAGCAGCTTTGCCAGGGGGCTTTCCTACAATGAGCAGTTCTTC. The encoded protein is CASSFARGLSYNEQFF.

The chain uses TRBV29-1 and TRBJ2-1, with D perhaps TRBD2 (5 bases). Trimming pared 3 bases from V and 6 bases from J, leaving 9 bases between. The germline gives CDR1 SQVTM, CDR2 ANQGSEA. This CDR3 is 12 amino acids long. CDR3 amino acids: CSVERVGNEQFF. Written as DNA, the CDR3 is TGCAGCGTTGAGCGGGTTGGCAATGAGCAGTTCTTC.

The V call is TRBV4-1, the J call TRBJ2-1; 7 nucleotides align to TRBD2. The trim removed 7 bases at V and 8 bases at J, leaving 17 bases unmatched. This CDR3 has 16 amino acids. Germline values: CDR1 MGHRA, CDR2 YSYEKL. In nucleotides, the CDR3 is TGCGCCAGCACCACAAGTACGAGCGGGAAGGTCGATGAGCAGTTCTTC. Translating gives CASTTSTSGKVDEQFF.

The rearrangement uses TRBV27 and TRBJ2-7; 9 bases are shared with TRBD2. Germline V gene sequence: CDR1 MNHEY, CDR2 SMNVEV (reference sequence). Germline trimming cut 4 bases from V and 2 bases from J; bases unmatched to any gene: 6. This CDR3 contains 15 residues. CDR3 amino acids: CASSSVAGVPYEQYF. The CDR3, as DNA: TGTGCCAGCAGTTCGGTAGCGGGAGTTCCCTACGAGCAGTACTTC.

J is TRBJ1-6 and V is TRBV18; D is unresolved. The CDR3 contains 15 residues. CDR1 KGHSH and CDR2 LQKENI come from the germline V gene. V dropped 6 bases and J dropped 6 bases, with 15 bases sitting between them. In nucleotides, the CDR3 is TGTGCCAGCTCTCCCACCCCCGAATTTAATTCACCCCTCCACTTT. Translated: CASSPTPEFNSPLHF.

The CDR3 reads CASSLAFGLLGSPLHF. In nucleotides, the CDR3 is TGTGCCAGCAGCTTAGCTTTCGGGTTACTCGGTTCACCCCTCCACTTT. V usage is TRBV7-2 and J usage is TRBJ1-6, with no clear D. Germline V lookup: CDR1 SGHTA, CDR2 FQGNSA. CDR3 length: 16 amino acids. Trimming removed 0 bases at V and 9 bases at J, with 15 bases between. Filled out from reference TRBV7-2 and TRBJ1-6, the complete variable domain reads GAGVSQSPSNKVTEKGKDVELRCDPISGHTALYWYRQSLGQGLEFLIYFQGNSAPDKSGLPSDRFSAERTGGSVSTLTIQRTQQEDSAVYLCASSLAFGLLGSPLHFGNGTRLTVT.

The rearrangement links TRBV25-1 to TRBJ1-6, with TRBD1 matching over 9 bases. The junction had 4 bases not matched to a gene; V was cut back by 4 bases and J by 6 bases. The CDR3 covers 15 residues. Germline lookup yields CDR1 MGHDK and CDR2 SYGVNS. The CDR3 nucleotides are TGTGCCAGCAGTGGGCCGGGACAGGGTAATTCACCCCTCCACTTT. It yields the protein CASSGPGQGNSPLHF.

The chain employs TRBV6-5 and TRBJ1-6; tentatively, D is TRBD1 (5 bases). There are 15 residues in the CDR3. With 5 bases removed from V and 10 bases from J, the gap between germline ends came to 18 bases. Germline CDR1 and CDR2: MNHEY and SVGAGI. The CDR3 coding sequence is TGTGCCAGCAGTACCGGGACGCTCCTGGGCTCACCCCTCCACTTT. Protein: CASSTGTLLGSPLHF.

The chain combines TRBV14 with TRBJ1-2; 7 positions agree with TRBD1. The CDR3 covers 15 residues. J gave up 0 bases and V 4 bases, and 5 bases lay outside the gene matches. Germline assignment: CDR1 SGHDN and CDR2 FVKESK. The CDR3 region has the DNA TGTGCCAGCAGCCGAGCGACAGGGCCTAACTATGGCTACACCTTC. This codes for CASSRATGPNYGYTF.

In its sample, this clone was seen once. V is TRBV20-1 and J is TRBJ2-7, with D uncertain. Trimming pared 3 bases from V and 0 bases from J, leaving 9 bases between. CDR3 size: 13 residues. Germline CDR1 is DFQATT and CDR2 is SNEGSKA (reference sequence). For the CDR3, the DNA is TGCAGTGCTAGTCAACCTACCTCCTACGAGCAGTACTTC. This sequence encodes CSASQPTSYEQYF.

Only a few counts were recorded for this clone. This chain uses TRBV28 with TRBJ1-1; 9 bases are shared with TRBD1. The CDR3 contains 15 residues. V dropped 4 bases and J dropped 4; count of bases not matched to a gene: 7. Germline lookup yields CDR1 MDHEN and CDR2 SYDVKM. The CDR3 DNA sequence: TGTGCCAGCAGTTATTCACAGGGGGCGCTCACTGAAGCTTTCTTT. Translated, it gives CASSYSQGALTEAFF. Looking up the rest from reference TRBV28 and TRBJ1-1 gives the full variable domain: DVKVTQSSRYLVKRTGEKVFLECVQDMDHENMFWYRQDPGLGLRLIYFSYDVKMKEKGDIPEGYSVSREKKERFSLILESASTNQTSMYLCASSYSQGALTEAFFGQGTRLTVV.

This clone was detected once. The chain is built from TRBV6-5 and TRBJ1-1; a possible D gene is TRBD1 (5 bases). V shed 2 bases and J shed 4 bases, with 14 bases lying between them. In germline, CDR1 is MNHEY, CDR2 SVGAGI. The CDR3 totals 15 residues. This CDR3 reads CASSYGGGYSTEAFF. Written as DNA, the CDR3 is TGTGCCAGCAGTTACGGGGGAGGTTATAGCACTGAAGCTTTCTTT.

In DNA form, the CDR3 reads TGTGCCAGCAGTGTGGGGGGCTTATCCTACAATGAGCAGTTCTTC. Translated: CASSVGGLSYNEQFF. The chain is built from TRBV2 and TRBJ2-1; D is possibly TRBD1 or TRBD2 (6 bases each). This CDR3 is 15 amino acids long. CDR1 is SNHLY and CDR2 is FYNNEI in the germline V gene. V shed 4 bases and J shed 1 base, with 11 bases lying between them. Filled out from reference TRBV2 and TRBJ2-1, the complete variable domain reads EPEVTQTPSHQVTQMGQEVILRCVPISNHLYFYWYRQILGQKVEFLVSFYNNEISEKSEIFDDQFSVERPDGSNFTLKIRSTKLEDSAMYFCASSVGGLSYNEQFFGPGTRLTVL.

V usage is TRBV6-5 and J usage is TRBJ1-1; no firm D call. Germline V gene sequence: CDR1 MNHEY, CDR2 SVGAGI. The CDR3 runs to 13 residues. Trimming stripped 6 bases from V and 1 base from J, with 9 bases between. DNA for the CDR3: TGTGCCAGCAGCCAAAGACAGAACACTGAAGCTTTCTTT. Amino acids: CASSQRQNTEAFF.

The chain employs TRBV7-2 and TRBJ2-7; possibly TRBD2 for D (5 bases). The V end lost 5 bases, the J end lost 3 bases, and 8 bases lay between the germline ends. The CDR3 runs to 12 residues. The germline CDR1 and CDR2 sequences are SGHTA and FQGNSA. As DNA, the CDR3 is TGTGCCAGCAGCGACGGACTCTACGAGCAGTACTTC. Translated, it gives CASSDGLYEQYF.

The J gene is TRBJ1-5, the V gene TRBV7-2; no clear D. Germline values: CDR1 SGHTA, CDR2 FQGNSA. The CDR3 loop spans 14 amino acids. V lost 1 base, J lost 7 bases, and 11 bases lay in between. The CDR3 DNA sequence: TGTGCCAGCAGCTTAGGAGGTTTTGGGCAGCCCCAGCATTTT. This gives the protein CASSLGGFGQPQHF.